This T cell receptor beta chain originates from a study of blood T cell repertoires in COVID-19. Overall study context: Researchers got acute and convalescent COVID-19 samples from the United States, Italy and Spain. PBMCs, B-cell-depleted T cells, or T cells provided the cDNA or gDNA that made up the material.

The V end was cut by 3 bases, the J end by 5 bases, with 17 bases between. Germline CDR1 SGHRS, CDR2 YFSETQ. This CDR3 spans 15 amino acids. Enrolment of Seattle patients took place during active infection, and they were followed longitudinally. Per the original data handling: Amplified reference gene primers provided the basis for estimating nucleated cell counts. Generated by immunoSEQ multiplex PCR, the TCRdb table keeps only in-frame clones and is missing some. D and trimming were read from the DNA, whereas the V and J calls and clone size are those reported in that table. The table has 150,000 to 200,000 clones, approximately 80% seen once.

The sequenced sample consisted of peripheral blood. This clonotype originated in a woman in her 70s with COVID-19, enrolled during active disease. The chain joins TRBV5-1 to TRBJ1-1, with D maybe TRBD1 (5 bases). CDR3 sequence: CASSSANFRATEAFF. The CDR3 DNA follows: TGCGCCAGCAGCTCAGCTAATTTCAGGGCTACTGAAGCTTTCTTT.